The 30 T cell receptor beta chains given below trace back to one sample, sequenced in a study of blood T cell repertoires in COVID-19. Data came from immunoSEQ multiplex PCR; TCRdb stores just in-frame clones and leaves some out. The table has 170,000 or so clones, roughly 84% seen once. What was sequenced was peripheral blood. These receptors originate from a man younger than 30 with active or convalescent COVID-19.

This clone has only one observation. The V call is TRBV7-8, the J call TRBJ1-3; D possibly corresponds to TRBD1 (6 bases). Trimming removed 4 bases from V and 0 bases from J, with 10 bases in between. The germline CDR1 and CDR2 sequences are SGHVS and FQNEAQ. This CDR3 contains 15 residues. CDR3 protein: CASSSWDTSGNTIYF. CDR3 sequence (DNA): TGTGCCAGCAGCTCCTGGGACACCTCTGGAAACACCATATATTTT.

In regard to this clone: A read error may account for a junction end that differs from germline. The chain recombines TRBV7-3 with TRBJ1-1; D may be TRBD1 (5 bases). The CDR3 loop spans 13 amino acids. CDR1 is SGHTA and CDR2 is FQGTGA in the germline V gene. CDR3 sequence: CASSLTGGRAARF. The CDR3 DNA follows: TGTGCCAGCAGCTTAACGGGGGGTAGGGCCGCCCGCTTT.

This clone was detected only a few times. V gene TRBV6-5 combines with J gene TRBJ1-3, with 10 bases matching TRBD1. J lost 8 bases, V lost 7 bases, and 11 bases had no gene match. Germline V lookup: CDR1 MNHEY, CDR2 SVGAGI. The CDR3 sequence is 15 residues long. The CDR3 DNA reads TGTGCCAGCACGCCCGAGACAGGGGGCGCGGACACCATATATTTT. Translating gives CASTPETGGADTIYF.

V usage is TRBV6-5 and J usage is TRBJ2-7; D unresolved. The V end was cut by 2 bases, the J end by 3 bases, with 8 bases between. Germline V gene sequence: CDR1 MNHEY, CDR2 SVGAGI. The CDR3 spans 13 residues. The CDR3 reads CASSYGPNYEQYF. For the CDR3, the DNA is TGTGCCAGCAGTTACGGGCCGAACTACGAGCAGTACTTC.

This CDR3 is CASSEQVMGSPLHF. DNA for the CDR3: TGTGCCAGCAGCGAACAGGTGATGGGGTCACCCCTCCACTTT. The J gene is TRBJ1-6, the V gene TRBV9, with D perhaps TRBD1 (5 bases). The V and J ends lost 3 bases and 10 bases respectively, with 14 bases between them. Germline CDR1 and CDR2: SGDLS and YYNGEE. This CDR3 comprises 14 residues.

Only a few counts were recorded for this clone. This chain links TRBV6-5 with TRBJ2-1; TRBD2 aligns across 8 bases. This CDR3 spans 14 amino acids. V dropped 5 bases and J dropped 7; count of bases not matched to a gene: 7. The germline V gene has CDR1 MNHEY and CDR2 SVGAGI. In nucleotides, the CDR3 is TGTGCCAGCAGTCCCGGGCGGGAGGCGAATGAGCAGTTCTTC. This translates into CASSPGREANEQFF.

The CDR3 protein is CASSLETGTGMVDTQYF. The DNA for the CDR3 is TGTGCCAGCAGCTTAGAAACGGGGACAGGGATGGTCGATACGCAGTATTTT. V is TRBV7-9 and J is TRBJ2-3, with 9 bases that match TRBD1. V dropped 1 base and J dropped 6; count of bases not matched to a gene: 11. Germline CDR1 reads SEHNR; CDR2 reads FQNEAQ (reference sequence). The CDR3 is 17 residues long.

This clone has a single count. The rearrangement links TRBV10-2 to TRBJ1-1; maybe TRBD1 (5 bases). Germline assignment: CDR1 WSHSY and CDR2 SAAADI. This CDR3 is 14 amino acids long. Trimming removed 2 bases at V and 1 base at J, with 8 bases between. The CDR3 nucleotides read TGCGCCAGCAGTGAGCGTCAGGGGAACACTGAAGCTTTCTTT. Its translation: CASSERQGNTEAFF.

V gene TRBV9 combines with J gene TRBJ2-2, with D tentatively TRBD1 (6 bases). Germline V gives CDR1 SGDLS, CDR2 YYNGEE. Trimming shortened V by 4 bases and J by 0 bases, and 16 bases separated the two germline ends. This CDR3 contains 17 residues. In DNA form, the CDR3 reads TGTGCCAGCAGCCCCGCGTCAGGGGTGGCGAACACCGGGGAGCTGTTTTTT. Its protein is CASSPASGVANTGELFF.

This chain joins TRBV30 and TRBJ1-6, with 8 bases identical to TRBD1. V dropped 4 bases and J dropped 7; count of bases not matched to a gene: 6. This CDR3 is 14 amino acids long. Germline lookup yields CDR1 GTSNPN and CDR2 SVGIG (reference sequence). The CDR3 DNA follows: TGTGCCTGGAAGAAGACAGGGGTGAATTCACCCCTCCACTTT. Its translation is CAWKKTGVNSPLHF. Full variable domain (outside the CDR3, taken from reference TRBV30 and TRBJ1-6): SQTIHQWPATLVQPVGSPLSLECTVEGTSNPNLYWYRQAAGRGLQLLFYSVGIGQISSEVPQNLSASRPQDRQFILSSKKLLLSDSGFYLCAWKKTGVNSPLHFGNGTRLTVT.

The chain is built from TRBV2 and TRBJ1-2; 10 bases align to TRBD1. CDR1 is SNHLY and CDR2 is FYNNEI in the germline V gene. V was clipped by 6 bases and J by 3 bases; unmatched bases: 16. This CDR3 has 18 residues. CDR3 residues: CASSGGGGQGRTYYGYTF. The CDR3 bases are TGTGCCAGCAGCGGGGGAGGGGGACAGGGGCGAACCTACTATGGCTACACCTTC.

The genes are TRBV19 and TRBJ2-5; D possibly corresponds to TRBD1 (6 bases). Germline loops: CDR1 LNHDA, CDR2 SQIVND (reference sequence). Trimming took off 4 bases at V and 1 base at J, with 10 bases between the two ends. The CDR3 runs 14 residues. The chain's CDR3 is CASSKGHFQETQYF. CDR3 DNA: TGTGCCAGTAGTAAGGGACATTTCCAAGAGACCCAGTACTTC.

The V gene is TRBV5-1, the J gene TRBJ2-7; D not resolved. CDR3 length: 13 residues. V was cut by 3 bases and J by 0 bases, with 7 bases left in between. Germline V gene data show CDR1 as SGHRS and CDR2 as YFSETQ. The DNA for the CDR3 is TGCGCCAGCAGCTCCGACAACTCCTACGAGCAGTACTTC. Amino acids: CASSSDNSYEQYF.

The chain combines TRBV29-1 with TRBJ1-5; D not resolved. Trimming left V 4 bases short and J 4 bases short, with 14 bases between. This CDR3 is 14 amino acids long. Germline loops: CDR1 SQVTM, CDR2 ANQGSEA. The CDR3 DNA reads as TGCAGCGTTGTATTCGGAGCGGGGAATCAGCCCCAGCATTTT. Translated, it gives CSVVFGAGNQPQHF.

The J gene is TRBJ1-5, the V gene TRBV30; D is uncertain. The CDR3 loop spans 14 amino acids. Germline V gene sequence: CDR1 GTSNPN, CDR2 SVGIG (reference sequence). Trimming shortened V by 2 bases and J by 3 bases, and 11 bases separated the two germline ends. The CDR3 nucleotides read TGTGCCTGGAGTATCGCCAGTCTCAATCAGCCCCAGCATTTT. This codes for CAWSIASLNQPQHF.

V and J are TRBV28 and TRBJ1-2; weak D call: TRBD1 (6 bases). Trimming cost V 5 bases and J 8 bases, with 15 bases left between them. CDR1 MDHEN and CDR2 SYDVKM come from the germline V gene. The length of the CDR3 is 13 residues. CDR3 nucleotides: TGTGCCAGCAGTCCCCGGGGGGCGCGGGGCTACACCTTC. This codes for CASSPRGARGYTF.

In its sample, this clone was seen once. This chain links TRBV19 with TRBJ1-1, with D maybe TRBD1 (6 bases). Germline V gene data show CDR1 as LNHDA and CDR2 as SQIVND (reference sequence). The V end was cut by 3 bases, the J end by 1 base, with 9 bases between. This CDR3 is built from 14 residues. The CDR3 protein is CASSIDRRNTEAFF. As DNA, the CDR3 is TGTGCCAGTAGTATCGACAGGCGGAACACTGAAGCTTTCTTT.

In its sample, this clone was seen a few times. This chain joins TRBV11-2 and TRBJ2-7; 8 bases match TRBD2. This CDR3 has 15 amino acids. J gave up 1 base and V 5 bases, and 7 bases lay outside the gene matches. Germline-derived CDR1 and CDR2 are SGHAT and FQNNGV. The CDR3 is CASSRGTSGSYEQYF. CDR3 in DNA: TGTGCCAGCAGCCGAGGCACTAGCGGATCCTACGAGCAGTACTTC.

V is TRBV6-8 and J is TRBJ2-2; the match to TRBD2 covers 14 bases. The CDR3 spans 19 residues. Germline-derived CDR1 and CDR2 are MNHGY and SAAAGT. V lost 5 bases to trimming and J lost 4 bases; unmatched junction nucleotides: 12. The CDR3 nucleotides read TGTGCCAGCAGTCACCCTGGGACTAGCGGGAGTACACTCACCGGGGAGCTGTTTTTT. This gives the protein CASSHPGTSGSTLTGELFF.

The chain uses TRBV2 and TRBJ1-4, with 9 nucleotides matching TRBD1. The germline V gene has CDR1 SNHLY and CDR2 FYNNEI. The junction had 6 bases not matched to a gene; V was cut back by 3 bases and J by 1 base. The CDR3 length is 17 residues. CDR3 residues: CASSDPGQGGTNEKLFF. CDR3 sequence (DNA): TGTGCCAGCAGTGACCCGGGACAGGGAGGAACTAATGAAAAACTGTTTTTT.

This clone was seen once. J is TRBJ2-1 and V is TRBV19, with 14 bases fitting TRBD2. This CDR3 comprises 17 residues. In germline, CDR1 is LNHDA, CDR2 SQIVND (reference sequence). Trimming at V came to 7 bases and at J to 7 bases, leaving 12 bases not matched to a gene. The CDR3 sequence is CASTVQTGTSGGNEQFF. Here the CDR3 DNA reads TGTGCCAGTACAGTCCAAACCGGGACTAGCGGGGGAAATGAGCAGTTCTTC. Drawing the rest from reference TRBV19 and TRBJ2-1, the complete variable domain is DGGITQSPKYLFRKEGQNVTLSCEQNLNHDAMYWYRQDPGQGLRLIYYSQIVNDFQKGDIAEGYSVSREKKESFPLTVTSAQKNPTAFYLCASTVQTGTSGGNEQFFGPGTRLTVL.

This sequence joins TRBV11-2 and TRBJ2-7; 7 nucleotides line up with TRBD2. Germline CDR1 is SGHAT and CDR2 is FQNNGV. This CDR3 comprises 15 residues. The J segment lost 0 bases and the V segment lost 0 bases, leaving 2 bases of the junction unmatched. For the CDR3, the DNA is TGTGCCAGCAGCTTAGAGCGGGGGAGCTCCTACGAGCAGTACTTC. It specifies CASSLERGSSYEQYF.

The chain's CDR3 is CASSLQGKNIQYF. CDR3 sequence (DNA): TGTGCCAGCTCACTGCAGGGTAAAAACATTCAGTACTTC. This chain connects TRBV18 to TRBJ2-4; the D gene is possibly TRBD1 (5 bases). The CDR3 spans 13 residues. Trimming stripped 4 bases from V and 4 bases from J, with 8 bases between. Germline V lookup: CDR1 KGHSH, CDR2 LQKENI.

The chain is built from TRBV7-2 and TRBJ1-1, with D possibly TRBD1 on 6 matching bases. The CDR3 is made up of 14 amino acids. Germline V gene lookup returns CDR1 SGHTA and CDR2 FQGNSA. Trimming removed 4 bases at V and 8 bases at J, with 17 bases between. The CDR3, as DNA: TGTGCCAGCAGCTATCTAGGACAGCCGGCCGAAGCTTTCTTT. Protein: CASSYLGQPAEAFF.

The J gene is TRBJ2-7, the V gene TRBV9, with D perhaps matching TRBD2 (7 bases). This CDR3 contains 15 residues. Germline V gives CDR1 SGDLS, CDR2 YYNGEE. Trimming cost V 4 bases and J 6 bases, with 20 bases left between them. The CDR3, as DNA: TGTGCCAGCAGCACCTGGGGGGGCGCATTAGGCGAGCAGTACTTC. Protein: CASSTWGGALGEQYF. Complete variable domain (other parts from reference TRBV9 and TRBJ2-7): DSGVTQTPKHLITATGQRVTLRCSPRSGDLSVYWYQQSLDQGLQFLIQYYNGEERAKGNILERFSAQQFPDLHSELNLSSLELGDSALYFCASSTWGGALGEQYFGPGTRLTVT.

The V gene is TRBV24-1, the J gene TRBJ1-5, with D unclear. CDR1 KGHDR and CDR2 SFDVKD come from the germline V gene. The CDR3 spans 13 residues. Trimming took 5 bases from V and 0 from J, leaving 4 bases between them. CDR3 region: CATSANSNQPQHF. The CDR3 nucleotides read TGTGCCACCAGTGCCAATAGCAATCAGCCCCAGCATTTT.

The CDR3 protein is CASSFQANEQFF. CDR3 coding DNA: TGCGCCAGCAGCTTCCAGGCCAATGAGCAGTTCTTC. The chain recombines TRBV5-1 with TRBJ2-1; the D is unclear. V lost 2 bases and J 6 bases, leaving 6 bases between the germline ends. The germline V gene has CDR1 SGHRS and CDR2 YFSETQ. This CDR3 region has 12 residues.

The J gene is TRBJ1-6, the V gene TRBV10-2; perhaps TRBD1 as D (6 bases). This CDR3 region has 16 residues. Germline CDR1 and CDR2: WSHSY and SAAADI. Trimming cost V 2 bases and J 2 bases, with 10 bases left between them. Written as DNA, the CDR3 is TGCGCCAGCAGTGAGACTGGACAGACCTATAATTCACCCCTCCACTTT. Amino acid sequence: CASSETGQTYNSPLHF.

The gene calls are TRBV27 and TRBJ1-1, with D possibly being TRBD1 (5 bases). Germline CDR1 reads MNHEY; CDR2 reads SMNVEV (reference sequence). V dropped 5 bases and J dropped 3 bases, with 13 bases sitting between them. The CDR3 has 14 residues. The CDR3 loop is CASSRTFDYTEAFF. Here the CDR3 DNA reads TGTGCCAGCAGTCGGACATTCGATTACACTGAAGCTTTCTTT.

The J gene is TRBJ2-7, the V gene TRBV5-6; TRBD1 matches at 8 bases. Germline V gives CDR1 SGHDT, CDR2 YYEEEE. V lost 2 bases to trimming and J lost 6 bases; unmatched junction nucleotides: 10. The CDR3 length is 15 residues. The DNA for the CDR3 is TGTGCCAGCAGCTTAAAGACAGGGGCCAATACCGAGCAGTACTTC. Its translation is CASSLKTGANTEQYF.